The entry below describes one T cell receptor beta chain. This entry is derived from a study of T cells in Graves' hyperthyroidism and ophthalmopathy. Study in general: Blood from the periphery was taken at initial diagnosis, before any treatment.

Template material for amplifying TCR beta CDR3 regions consisted of RNA transcripts. Researchers ran a first-round RT-PCR on the TCR CDR3 using the HTBI primer set. TCRdb re-called the multiplex PCR reads with MiXCR, one entry per CDR3 protein. Of about 380,000 distinct CDR3 sequences listed, about 14% are singletons. This CDR3 has 16 amino acids. After removal of 1 base from V and 5 bases from J, the junction contained 9 bases not matched to a gene. Germline V CDR1 and CDR2: WSHSY, SAAADI. Blood from later-ophthalmopathy patients was taken at first hyperthyroidism diagnosis. The chain couples TRBV10-2 to TRBJ2-5; 8 bases line up with TRBD1. The sequence came from a man aged 25 to 45 with Graves' hyperthyroidism that later progressed to Graves' ophthalmopathy. Sequences were obtained from blood. The chain's CDR3 is CASSEFPGTGGETQYF. The CDR3 DNA is TGCGCCAGCAGTGAGTTCCCCGGGACAGGCGGGGAGACCCAGTACTTC.